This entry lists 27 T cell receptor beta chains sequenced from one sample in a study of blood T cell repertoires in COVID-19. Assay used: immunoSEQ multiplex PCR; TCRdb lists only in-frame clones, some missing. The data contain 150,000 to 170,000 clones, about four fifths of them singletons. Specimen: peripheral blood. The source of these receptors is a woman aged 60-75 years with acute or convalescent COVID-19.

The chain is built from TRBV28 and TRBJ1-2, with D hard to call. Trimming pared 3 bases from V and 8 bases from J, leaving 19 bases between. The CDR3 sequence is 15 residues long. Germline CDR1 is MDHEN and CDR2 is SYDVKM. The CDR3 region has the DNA TGTGCCAGCAGTTTGATGAACTTTGTTGGTCTGGGCTACACCTTC. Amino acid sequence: CASSLMNFVGLGYTF.

Here the CDR3 DNA reads TGTGCCAGCAGTCCCAATACAGGGTCCCTCTCTGGAAACACCATATATTTT. It translates to CASSPNTGSLSGNTIYF. This chain connects TRBV6-6 to TRBJ1-3, with D maybe TRBD1 (6 bases). The CDR3 has 17 residues. The germline gives CDR1 MNHNY, CDR2 SVGAGI (reference sequence). V gave up 5 bases and J gave up 0 bases, with 17 bases separating them.

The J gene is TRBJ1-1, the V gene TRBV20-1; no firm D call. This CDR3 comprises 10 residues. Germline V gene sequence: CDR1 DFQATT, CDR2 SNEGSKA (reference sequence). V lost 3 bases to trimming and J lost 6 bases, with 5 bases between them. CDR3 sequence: CSASLAEAFF. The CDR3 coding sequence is TGCAGTGCTAGTTTAGCTGAAGCTTTCTTT.

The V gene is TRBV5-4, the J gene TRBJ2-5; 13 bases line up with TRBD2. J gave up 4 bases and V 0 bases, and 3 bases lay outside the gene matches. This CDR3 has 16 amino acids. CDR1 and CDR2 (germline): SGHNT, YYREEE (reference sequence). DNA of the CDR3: TGTGCCAGCAGCTTGGGGACTAGCGGGGGAGGAGAGACCCAGTACTTC. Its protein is CASSLGTSGGGETQYF.

This CDR3 is CASSLGTGARNYGYTF. The CDR3 DNA is TGCGCCAGCAGCTTGGGGACAGGGGCACGTAACTATGGCTACACCTTC. The V and J genes are TRBV5-1 and TRBJ1-2; TRBD1 agrees at 9 bases. The V and J ends lost 0 bases and 1 base, in that order; junction bases with no gene match: 4. Looked up from germline, CDR1 is SGHRS and CDR2 is YFSETQ. The CDR3 runs to 16 residues.

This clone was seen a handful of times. The CDR3 DNA is TGTGCCAGCTCACCATCAAGATCTGCAGGGGGTTATGGCTACACCTTC. Its protein is CASSPSRSAGGYGYTF. This rearrangement joins TRBV18 to TRBJ1-2; 7 nucleotides agree with TRBD1. CDR3 length equals 16 residues. V lost 2 bases, J lost 5 bases, and 11 bases stayed unmatched. CDR1 is KGHSH and CDR2 is LQKENI in the germline V gene. Based on the CDR3 plus reference TRBV18 and TRBJ1-2, the full variable domain is NAGVMQNPRHLVRRRGQEARLRCSPMKGHSHVYWYRQLPEEGLKFMVYLQKENIIDESGMPKERFSAEFPKEGPSILRIQQVVRGDSAAYFCASSPSRSAGGYGYTFGSGTRLTVV.

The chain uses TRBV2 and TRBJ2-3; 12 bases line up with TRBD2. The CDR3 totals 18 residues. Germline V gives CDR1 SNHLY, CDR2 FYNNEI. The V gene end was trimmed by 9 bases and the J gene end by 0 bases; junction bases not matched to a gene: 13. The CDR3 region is CASPLAGGELPSTDTQYF. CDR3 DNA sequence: TGTGCCAGTCCCCTAGCGGGGGGGGAGCTACCTAGCACAGATACGCAGTATTTT.

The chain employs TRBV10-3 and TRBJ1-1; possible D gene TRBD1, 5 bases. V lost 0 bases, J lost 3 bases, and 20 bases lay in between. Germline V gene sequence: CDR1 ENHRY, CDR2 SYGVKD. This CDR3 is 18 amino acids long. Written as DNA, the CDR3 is TGTGCCATCAGTGAGTCGATTTGGAGGGGCGTACGGGACACTGAAGCTTTCTTT. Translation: CAISESIWRGVRDTEAFF.

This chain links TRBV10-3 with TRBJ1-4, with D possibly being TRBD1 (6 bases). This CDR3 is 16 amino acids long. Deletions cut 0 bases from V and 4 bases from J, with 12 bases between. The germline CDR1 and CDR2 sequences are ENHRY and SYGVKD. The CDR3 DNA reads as TGTGCCATCAGTGAGTCCGGTGGCAGGGGTAATGAAAAACTGTTTTTT. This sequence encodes CAISESGGRGNEKLFF.

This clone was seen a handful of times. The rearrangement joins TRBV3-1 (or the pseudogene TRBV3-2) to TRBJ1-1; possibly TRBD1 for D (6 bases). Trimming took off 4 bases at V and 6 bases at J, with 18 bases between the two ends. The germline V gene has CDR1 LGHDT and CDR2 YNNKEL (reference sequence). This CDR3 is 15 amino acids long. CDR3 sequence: CASSPWGGRGAEAFF. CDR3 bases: TGTGCCAGCAGCCCCTGGGGGGGGCGCGGGGCTGAAGCTTTCTTT.

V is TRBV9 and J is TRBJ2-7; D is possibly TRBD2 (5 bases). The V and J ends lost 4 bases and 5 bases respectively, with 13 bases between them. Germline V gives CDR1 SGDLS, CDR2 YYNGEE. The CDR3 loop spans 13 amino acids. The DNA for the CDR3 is TGTGCCAGCAGCCCTCATCCGGGGAACGAGCAGTACTTC. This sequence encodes CASSPHPGNEQYF.

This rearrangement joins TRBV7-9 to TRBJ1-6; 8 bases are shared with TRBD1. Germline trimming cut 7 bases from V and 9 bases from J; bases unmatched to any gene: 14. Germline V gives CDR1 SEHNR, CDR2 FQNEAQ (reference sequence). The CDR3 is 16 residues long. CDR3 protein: CASNHRQGIVFSPLHF. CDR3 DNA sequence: TGTGCCAGCAACCACCGACAGGGGATAGTATTTTCACCCCTCCACTTT.

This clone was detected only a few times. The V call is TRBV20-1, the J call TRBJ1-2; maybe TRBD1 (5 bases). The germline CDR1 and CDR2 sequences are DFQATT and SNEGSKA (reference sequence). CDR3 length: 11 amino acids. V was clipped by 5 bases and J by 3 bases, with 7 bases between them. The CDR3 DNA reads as TGCAGTGCTTGGGACTACTATGGCTACACCTTC. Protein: CSAWDYYGYTF.

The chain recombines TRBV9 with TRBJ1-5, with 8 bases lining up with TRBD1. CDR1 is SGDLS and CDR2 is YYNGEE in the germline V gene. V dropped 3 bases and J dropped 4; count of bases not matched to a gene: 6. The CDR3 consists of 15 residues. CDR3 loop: CASSAGQGVNQPQHF. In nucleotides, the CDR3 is TGTGCCAGCAGCGCCGGACAGGGAGTGAATCAGCCCCAGCATTTT.

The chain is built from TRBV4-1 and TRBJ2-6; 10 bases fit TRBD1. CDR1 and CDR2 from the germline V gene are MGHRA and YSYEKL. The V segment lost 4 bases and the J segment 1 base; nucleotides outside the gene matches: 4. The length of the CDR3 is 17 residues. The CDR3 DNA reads TGCGCCAGCAGCCGAGGACAGGGGGTGTCTGGGGCCAACGTCCTGACTTTC. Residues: CASSRGQGVSGANVLTF.

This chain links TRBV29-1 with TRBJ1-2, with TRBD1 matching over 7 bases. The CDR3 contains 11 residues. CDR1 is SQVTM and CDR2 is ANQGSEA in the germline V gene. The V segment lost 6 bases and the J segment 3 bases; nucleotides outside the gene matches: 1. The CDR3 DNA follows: TGCAGCGTGGGGACAGACTATGGCTACACCTTC. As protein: CSVGTDYGYTF.

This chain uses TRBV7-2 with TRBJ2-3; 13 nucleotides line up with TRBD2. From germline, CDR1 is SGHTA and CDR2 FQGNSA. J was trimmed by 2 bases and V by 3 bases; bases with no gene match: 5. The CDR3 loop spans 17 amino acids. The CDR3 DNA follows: TGTGCCAGCAGCTTCCTGACTAGCGGGGGGCTCACAGATACGCAGTATTTT. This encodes CASSFLTSGGLTDTQYF. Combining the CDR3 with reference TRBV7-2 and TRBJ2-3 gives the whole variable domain GAGVSQSPSNKVTEKGKDVELRCDPISGHTALYWYRQSLGQGLEFLIYFQGNSAPDKSGLPSDRFSAERTGGSVSTLTIQRTQQEDSAVYLCASSFLTSGGLTDTQYFGPGTRLTVL.

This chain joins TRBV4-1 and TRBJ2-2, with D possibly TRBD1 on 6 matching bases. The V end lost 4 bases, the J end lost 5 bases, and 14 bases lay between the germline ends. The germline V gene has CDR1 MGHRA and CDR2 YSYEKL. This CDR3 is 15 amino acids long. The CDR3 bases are TGCGCCAGCAGCCCTAGACAGGATAGGACCGGGGAGCTGTTTTTT. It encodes CASSPRQDRTGELFF.

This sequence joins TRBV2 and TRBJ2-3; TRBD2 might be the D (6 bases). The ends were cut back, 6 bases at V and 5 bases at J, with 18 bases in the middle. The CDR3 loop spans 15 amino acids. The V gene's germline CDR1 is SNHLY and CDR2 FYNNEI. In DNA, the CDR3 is TGTGCCAGCAGGGGGCGTAAACTAGCCCGAGATACGCAGTATTTT. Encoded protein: CASRGRKLARDTQYF.

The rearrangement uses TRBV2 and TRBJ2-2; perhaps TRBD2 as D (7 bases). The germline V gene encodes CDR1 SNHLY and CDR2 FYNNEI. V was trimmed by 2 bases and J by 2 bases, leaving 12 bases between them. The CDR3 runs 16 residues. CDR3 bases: TGTGCCAGCAGTGAAAGGGGGGGGCACAACACCGGGGAGCTGTTTTTT. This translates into CASSERGGHNTGELFF.

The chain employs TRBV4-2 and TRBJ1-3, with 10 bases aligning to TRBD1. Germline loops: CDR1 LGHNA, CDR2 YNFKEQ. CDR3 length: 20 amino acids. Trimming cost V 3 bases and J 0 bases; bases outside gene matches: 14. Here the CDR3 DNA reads TGTGCCAGCAGCCACAGACTAGGGACAGGGGCCGTCTTCTCTGGAAACACCATATATTTT. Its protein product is CASSHRLGTGAVFSGNTIYF.

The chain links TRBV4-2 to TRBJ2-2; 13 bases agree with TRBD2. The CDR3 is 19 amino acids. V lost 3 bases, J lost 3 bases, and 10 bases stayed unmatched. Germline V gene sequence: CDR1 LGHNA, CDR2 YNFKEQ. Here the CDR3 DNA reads TGTGCCAGCAGCCAGGAAGGACTAGCGGGGGACCGCTACACCGGGGAGCTGTTTTTT. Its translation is CASSQEGLAGDRYTGELFF.

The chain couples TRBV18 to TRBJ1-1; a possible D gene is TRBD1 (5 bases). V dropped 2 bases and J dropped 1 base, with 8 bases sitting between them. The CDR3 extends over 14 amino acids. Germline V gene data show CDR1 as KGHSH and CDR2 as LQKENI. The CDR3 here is CASSPGHANTEAFF. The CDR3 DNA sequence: TGTGCCAGCTCACCAGGACACGCGAACACTGAAGCTTTCTTT.

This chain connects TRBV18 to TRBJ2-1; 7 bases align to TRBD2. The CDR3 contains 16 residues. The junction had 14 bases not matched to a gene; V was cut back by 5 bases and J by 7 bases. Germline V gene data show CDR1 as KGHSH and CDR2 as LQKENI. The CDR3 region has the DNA TGTGCCAGCTCATCCCCACTAGCGAGGACAAGGAATGAGCAGTTCTTC. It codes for CASSSPLARTRNEQFF.

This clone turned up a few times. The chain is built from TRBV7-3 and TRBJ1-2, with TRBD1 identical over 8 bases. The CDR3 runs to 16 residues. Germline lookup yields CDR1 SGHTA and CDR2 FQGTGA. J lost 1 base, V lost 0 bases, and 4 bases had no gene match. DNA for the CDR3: TGTGCCAGCAGCTTAACCGGGACAGGAGTTAACTATGGCTACACCTTC. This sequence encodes CASSLTGTGVNYGYTF. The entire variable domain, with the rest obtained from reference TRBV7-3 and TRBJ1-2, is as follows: GAGVSQTPSNKVTEKGKYVELRCDPISGHTALYWYRQSLGQGPEFLIYFQGTGAADDSGLPNDRFFAVRPEGSVSTLKIQRTERGDSAVYLCASSLTGTGVNYGYTFGSGTRLTVV.

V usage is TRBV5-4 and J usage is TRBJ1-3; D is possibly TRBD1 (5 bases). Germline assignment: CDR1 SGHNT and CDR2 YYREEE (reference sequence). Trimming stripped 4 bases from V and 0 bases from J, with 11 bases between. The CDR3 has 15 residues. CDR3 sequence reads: CASSIDSTSGNTIYF. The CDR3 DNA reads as TGTGCCAGCAGCATAGACAGCACCTCTGGAAACACCATATATTTT.

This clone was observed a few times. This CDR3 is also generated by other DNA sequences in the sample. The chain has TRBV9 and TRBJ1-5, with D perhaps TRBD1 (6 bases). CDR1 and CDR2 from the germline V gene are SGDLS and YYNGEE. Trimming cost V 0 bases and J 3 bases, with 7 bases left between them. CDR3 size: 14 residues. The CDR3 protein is CASSVAGDNQPQHF. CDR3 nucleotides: TGTGCCAGCAGCGTAGCAGGGGACAATCAGCCCCAGCATTTT.